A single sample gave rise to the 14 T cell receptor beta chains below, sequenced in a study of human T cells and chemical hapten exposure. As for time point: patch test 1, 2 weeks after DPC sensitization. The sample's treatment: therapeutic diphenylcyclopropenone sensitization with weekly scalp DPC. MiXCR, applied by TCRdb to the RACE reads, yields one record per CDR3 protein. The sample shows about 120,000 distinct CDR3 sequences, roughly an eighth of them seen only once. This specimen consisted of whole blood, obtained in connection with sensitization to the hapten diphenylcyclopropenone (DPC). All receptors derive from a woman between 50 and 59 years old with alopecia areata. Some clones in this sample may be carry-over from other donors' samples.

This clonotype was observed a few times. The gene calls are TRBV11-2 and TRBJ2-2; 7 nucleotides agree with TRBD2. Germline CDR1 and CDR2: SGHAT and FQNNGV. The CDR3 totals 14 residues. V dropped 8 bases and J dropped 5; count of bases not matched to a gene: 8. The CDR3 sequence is CASQREGVTGELFF. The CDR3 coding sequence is TGTGCCAGCCAGAGGGAGGGAGTGACCGGGGAGCTGTTTTTT.

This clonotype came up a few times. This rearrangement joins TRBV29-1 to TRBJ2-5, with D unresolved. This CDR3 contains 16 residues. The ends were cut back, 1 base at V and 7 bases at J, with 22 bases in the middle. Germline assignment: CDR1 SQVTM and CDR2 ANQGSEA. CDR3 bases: TGCAGCGTTGAAGGTATCAGGAAAAATACACCAGGGACCCAGTACTTC. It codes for CSVEGIRKNTPGTQYF.

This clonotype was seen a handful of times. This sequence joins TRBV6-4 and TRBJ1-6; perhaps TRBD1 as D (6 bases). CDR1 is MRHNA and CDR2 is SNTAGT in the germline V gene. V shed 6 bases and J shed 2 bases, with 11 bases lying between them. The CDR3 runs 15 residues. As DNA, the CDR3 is TGTGCCAGCAGACAGGGCTCAGCCTATAATTCACCCCTCCACTTT. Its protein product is CASRQGSAYNSPLHF.

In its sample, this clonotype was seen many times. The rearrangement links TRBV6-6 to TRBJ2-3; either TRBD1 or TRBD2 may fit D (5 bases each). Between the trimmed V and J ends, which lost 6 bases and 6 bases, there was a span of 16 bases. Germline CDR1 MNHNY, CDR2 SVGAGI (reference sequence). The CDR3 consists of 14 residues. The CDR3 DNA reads TGTGCCAGCAGCCTAGGGACGATCAGGGATACGCAGTATTTT. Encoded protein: CASSLGTIRDTQYF.

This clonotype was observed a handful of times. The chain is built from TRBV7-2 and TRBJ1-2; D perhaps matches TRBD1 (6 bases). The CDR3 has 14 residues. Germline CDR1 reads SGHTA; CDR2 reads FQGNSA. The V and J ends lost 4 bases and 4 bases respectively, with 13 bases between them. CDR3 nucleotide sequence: TGTGCCAGCAGCTCCCGACAGGCGCTCTATGGCTACACCTTC. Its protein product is CASSSRQALYGYTF.

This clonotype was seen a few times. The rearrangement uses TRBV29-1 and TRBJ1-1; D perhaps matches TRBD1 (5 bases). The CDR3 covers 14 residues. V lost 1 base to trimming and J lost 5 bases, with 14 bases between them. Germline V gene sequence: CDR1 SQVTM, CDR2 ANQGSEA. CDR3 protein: CSVEVSQGGTEAFF. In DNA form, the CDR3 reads TGCAGCGTTGAAGTATCGCAGGGAGGAACTGAAGCTTTCTTT.

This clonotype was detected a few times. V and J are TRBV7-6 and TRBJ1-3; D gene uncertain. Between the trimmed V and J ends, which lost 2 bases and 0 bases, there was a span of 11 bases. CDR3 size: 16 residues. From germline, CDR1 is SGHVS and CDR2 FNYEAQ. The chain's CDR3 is CASSLSGRNSGNTIYF. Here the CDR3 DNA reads TGTGCCAGCAGCTTATCGGGCAGAAACTCTGGAAACACCATATATTTT.

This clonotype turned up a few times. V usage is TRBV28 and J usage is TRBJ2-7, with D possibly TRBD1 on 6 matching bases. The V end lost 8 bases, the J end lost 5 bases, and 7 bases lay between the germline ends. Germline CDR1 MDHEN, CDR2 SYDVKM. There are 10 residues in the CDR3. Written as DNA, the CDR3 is TGTGCCAGCGGGGGCGACGAGCAGTACTTC. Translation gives CASGGDEQYF.

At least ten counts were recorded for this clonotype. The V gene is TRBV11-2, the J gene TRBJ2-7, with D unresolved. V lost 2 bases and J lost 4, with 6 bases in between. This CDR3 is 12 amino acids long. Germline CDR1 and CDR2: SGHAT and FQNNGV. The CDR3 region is CASSLLGYEQYF. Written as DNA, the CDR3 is TGTGCCAGCAGCTTACTCGGATACGAGCAGTACTTC.

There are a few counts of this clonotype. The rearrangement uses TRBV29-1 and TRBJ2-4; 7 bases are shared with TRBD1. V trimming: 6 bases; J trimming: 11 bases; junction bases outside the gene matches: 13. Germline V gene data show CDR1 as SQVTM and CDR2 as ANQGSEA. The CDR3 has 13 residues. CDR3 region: CSVTPTGSELQYF. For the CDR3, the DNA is TGCAGCGTCACCCCGACAGGGTCTGAGCTTCAGTACTTC.

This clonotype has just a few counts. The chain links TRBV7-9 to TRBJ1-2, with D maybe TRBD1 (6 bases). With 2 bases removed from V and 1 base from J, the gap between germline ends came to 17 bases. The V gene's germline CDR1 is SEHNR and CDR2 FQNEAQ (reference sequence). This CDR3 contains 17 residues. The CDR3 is CASSLSGGRAINYGYTF. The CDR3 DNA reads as TGTGCCAGCAGCTTATCTGGGGGCCGTGCGATTAACTATGGCTACACCTTC.

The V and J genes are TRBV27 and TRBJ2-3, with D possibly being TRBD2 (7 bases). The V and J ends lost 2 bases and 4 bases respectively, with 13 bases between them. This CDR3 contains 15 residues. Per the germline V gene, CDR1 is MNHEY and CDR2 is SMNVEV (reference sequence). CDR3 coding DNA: TGTGCCAGCAGTTTAAGGGGGGGGCGGGCAGATACGCAGTATTTT. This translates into CASSLRGGRADTQYF.

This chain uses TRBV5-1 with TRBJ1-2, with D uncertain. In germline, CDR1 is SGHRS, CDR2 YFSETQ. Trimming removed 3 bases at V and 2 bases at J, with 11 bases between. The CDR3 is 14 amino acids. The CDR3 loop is CASSSPGGNYGYTF. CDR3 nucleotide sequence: TGCGCCAGCAGCTCCCCGGGCGGAAACTATGGCTACACCTTC.

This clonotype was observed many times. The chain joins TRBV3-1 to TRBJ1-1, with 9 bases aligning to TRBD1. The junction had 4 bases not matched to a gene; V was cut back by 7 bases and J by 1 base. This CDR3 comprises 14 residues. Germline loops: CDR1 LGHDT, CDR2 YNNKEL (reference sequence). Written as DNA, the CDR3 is TGTGCCAGCACGATGGACAGGGGGAACACTGAAGCTTTCTTT. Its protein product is CASTMDRGNTEAFF.